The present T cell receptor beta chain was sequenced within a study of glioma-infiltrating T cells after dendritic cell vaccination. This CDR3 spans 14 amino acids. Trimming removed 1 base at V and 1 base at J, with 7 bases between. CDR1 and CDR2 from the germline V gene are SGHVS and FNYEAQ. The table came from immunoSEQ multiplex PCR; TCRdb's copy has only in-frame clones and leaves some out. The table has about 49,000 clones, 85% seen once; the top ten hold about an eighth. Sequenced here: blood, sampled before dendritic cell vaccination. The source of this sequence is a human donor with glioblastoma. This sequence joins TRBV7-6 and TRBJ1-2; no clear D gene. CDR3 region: CASSLGAINYGYTF. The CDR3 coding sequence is TGTGCCAGCAGCTTAGGCGCAATTAACTATGGCTACACCTTC. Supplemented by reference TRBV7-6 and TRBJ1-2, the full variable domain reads GAGVSQSPRYKVTKRGQDVALRCDPISGHVSLYWYRQALGQGPEFLTYFNYEAQQDKSGLPNDRFSAERPEGSISTLTIQRTEQRDSAMYRCASSLGAINYGYTFGSGTRLTVV.